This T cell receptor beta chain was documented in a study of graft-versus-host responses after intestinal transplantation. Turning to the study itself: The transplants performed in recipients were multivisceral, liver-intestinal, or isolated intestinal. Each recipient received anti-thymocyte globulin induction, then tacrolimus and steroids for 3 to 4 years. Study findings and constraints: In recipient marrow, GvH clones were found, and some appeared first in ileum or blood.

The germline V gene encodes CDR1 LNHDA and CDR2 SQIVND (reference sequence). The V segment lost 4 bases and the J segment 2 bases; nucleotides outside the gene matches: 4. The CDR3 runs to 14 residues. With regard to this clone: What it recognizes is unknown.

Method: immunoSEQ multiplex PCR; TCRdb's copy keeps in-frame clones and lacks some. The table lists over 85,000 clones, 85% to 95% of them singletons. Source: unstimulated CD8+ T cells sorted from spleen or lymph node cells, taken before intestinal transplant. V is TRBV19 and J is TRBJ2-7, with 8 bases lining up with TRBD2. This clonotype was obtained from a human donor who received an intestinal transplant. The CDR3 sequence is CASSTGLVPYEQYF. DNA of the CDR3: TGTGCCAGTAGTACGGGACTAGTCCCCTACGAGCAGTACTTC.